The clone carrying this T cell receptor (beta chain) was observed a few times. From germline, CDR1 is WSHSY and CDR2 SAAADI. V lost 3 bases and J lost 0, with 6 bases in between. CDR3 size: 13 residues. The sample is drawn from a study of T cell responses to AZD1222 COVID-19 vaccine. Profiling relied on immunoSEQ multiplex PCR, and the TCRdb table lists in-frame clones only, not all of them. The table records around 94,000 clones, roughly 85% of them present only once. This chain connects TRBV10-2 to TRBJ2-7, with D perhaps given as TRBD1 or TRBD2 (5 bases each). The receptor comes from an adult who received the AZD1222 COVID-19 vaccine. Sequenced material: peripheral blood, taken 28 days after the second AZD1222 dose. The CDR3 nucleotides read TGCGCCAGCAGTGATGGGGGCTCCTACGAGCAGTACTTC. Its translation is CASSDGGSYEQYF.